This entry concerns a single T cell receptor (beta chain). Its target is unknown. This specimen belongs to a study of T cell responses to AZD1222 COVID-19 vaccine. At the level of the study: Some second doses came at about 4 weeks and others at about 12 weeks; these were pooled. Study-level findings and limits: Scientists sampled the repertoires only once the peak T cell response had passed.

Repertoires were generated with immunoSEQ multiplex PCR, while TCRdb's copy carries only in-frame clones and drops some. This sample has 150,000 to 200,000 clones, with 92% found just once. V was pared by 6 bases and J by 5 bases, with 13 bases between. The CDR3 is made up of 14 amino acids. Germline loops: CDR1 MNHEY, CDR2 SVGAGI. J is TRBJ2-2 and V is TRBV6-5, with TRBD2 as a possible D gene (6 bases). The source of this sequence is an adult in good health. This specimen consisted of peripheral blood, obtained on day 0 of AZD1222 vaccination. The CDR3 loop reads CASRPSEGTGELFF. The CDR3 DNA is TGTGCCAGCAGACCGTCGGAGGGGACCGGGGAGCTGTTTTTT.